Below are 20 T cell receptor beta chains sequenced from a single sample in a study of shared clonotypes between healthy human individuals. Clones were read by immunoSEQ multiplex PCR, and TCRdb kept only the in-frame ones, dropping some. The table records just over 2,000,000 clones, 95% of them present only once. The sequenced material came from naive CD4+ T cells sorted from blood. Specified subset: CD45RA+ positively selected. The receptors stem from a man younger than 35 in good health.

This clone is a singleton in its sample. The chain uses TRBV18 and TRBJ2-7; TRBD2 aligns across 10 bases. Germline CDR1 is KGHSH and CDR2 is LQKENI. The CDR3 is 14 residues long. V was clipped by 6 bases and J by 5 bases; unmatched bases: 7. The CDR3 sequence: CASSSGLATHEQYF. CDR3 nucleotides: TGTGCCAGCTCCTCGGGACTAGCGACACACGAGCAGTACTTC.

This clone was detected once. The chain employs TRBV30 and TRBJ2-7, with D maybe TRBD1 (5 bases). This CDR3 is 13 amino acids long. With 5 bases removed from V and 1 base from J, the gap between germline ends came to 12 bases. Looked up from germline, CDR1 is GTSNPN and CDR2 is SVGIG (reference sequence). The CDR3 spells CAWGHISSYEQYF. DNA of the CDR3: TGTGCCTGGGGACACATCTCGTCCTACGAGCAGTACTTC.

The count of this clone is one. V and J are TRBV2 and TRBJ1-4; TRBD1 aligns across 10 bases. The junction had 2 bases not matched to a gene; V was cut back by 2 bases and J by 11 bases. The CDR3 covers 13 residues. Germline V gene lookup returns CDR1 SNHLY and CDR2 FYNNEI. CDR3 DNA sequence: TGTGCCAGCAGTGAAACGGACAGGGGGAAACTGTTTTTT. Translated: CASSETDRGKLFF.

J is TRBJ2-7 and V is TRBV7-9, with D maybe TRBD1 (6 bases). CDR1 and CDR2 from the germline V gene are SEHNR and FQNEAQ (reference sequence). CDR3 length: 12 amino acids. V lost 6 bases, J lost 7 bases, and 13 bases lay in between. CDR3 nucleotides: TGTGCCAGCAGTTACAGGGATAGGGAGCAGTACTTC. Translating gives CASSYRDREQYF.

Concerning this clone itself: Other DNA sequences within the sample encode an identical CDR3. This chain links TRBV5-1 with TRBJ2-6; weak D call: TRBD1 (5 bases). V was cut by 3 bases and J by 2 bases, with 9 bases left in between. Germline V CDR1 and CDR2: SGHRS, YFSETQ. The CDR3 runs 15 residues. This chain's CDR3 is CASSSGQTGANVLTF. Written as DNA, the CDR3 is TGCGCCAGCAGCTCCGGACAAACTGGGGCCAACGTCCTGACTTTC.

The V gene is TRBV4-3, the J gene TRBJ1-2; 7 nucleotides match TRBD1. Germline values: CDR1 LGHNA, CDR2 YSLEER. This CDR3 comprises 16 residues. With 1 base clipped from V and 4 bases from J, the junction kept 9 bases outside the gene matches. CDR3 region: CASSQVIPGGLYGYTF. For the CDR3, the DNA is TGCGCCAGCAGCCAAGTCATCCCAGGGGGACTCTATGGCTACACCTTC.

The rearrangement joins TRBV27 to TRBJ2-7, with 13 bases aligning to TRBD2. Germline trimming cut 4 bases from V and 7 bases from J; bases unmatched to any gene: 7. The germline V gene encodes CDR1 MNHEY and CDR2 SMNVEV (reference sequence). The CDR3 extends over 15 amino acids. In DNA, the CDR3 is TGTGCCAGCAGTTCGTGGACTAGCGGGGGAGAGGAGCAGTACTTC. It codes for CASSSWTSGGEEQYF.

This clone showed up just once. This chain connects TRBV6-1 to TRBJ2-7; D possibly corresponds to TRBD1 (5 bases). CDR3 length: 13 amino acids. The germline CDR1 and CDR2 sequences are MNHNS and SASEGT. Trimming removed 6 bases at V and 2 bases at J, with 11 bases between. CDR3 in DNA: TGTGCCAGCAGGCTGACAGCTACCTACGAGCAGTACTTC. Translation: CASRLTATYEQYF.

V gene TRBV28 combines with J gene TRBJ2-7; 11 positions match TRBD1. V was clipped by 6 bases and J by 6 bases; unmatched bases: 19. This CDR3 comprises 18 residues. Germline V gene lookup returns CDR1 MDHEN and CDR2 SYDVKM. CDR3: CASRTRRTGGEAAAEQYF. The CDR3 DNA reads as TGTGCCAGCAGAACAAGGCGGACAGGGGGCGAGGCAGCCGCCGAGCAGTACTTC.

The rearrangement joins TRBV18 to TRBJ2-7; no firm D call. The CDR3 is 15 amino acids. Germline V gene sequence: CDR1 KGHSH, CDR2 LQKENI. With 5 bases removed from V and 3 bases from J, the gap between germline ends came to 17 bases. The chain's CDR3 is CASSLGFGSNYEQYF. CDR3 bases: TGTGCCAGCTCATTGGGTTTCGGGTCGAACTACGAGCAGTACTTC.

This rearrangement joins TRBV5-6 to TRBJ2-7, with D perhaps matching TRBD1 or TRBD2 (5 bases each). The germline gives CDR1 SGHDT, CDR2 YYEEEE. V lost 3 bases and J lost 0, with 13 bases in between. There are 15 residues in the CDR3. The CDR3 sequence: CASSSLRDGSYEQYF. The CDR3 DNA is TGTGCCAGCAGCTCACTCCGGGACGGCTCCTACGAGCAGTACTTC.

This chain joins TRBV5-6 and TRBJ2-1; 14 positions match TRBD2. The CDR3 contains 14 residues. V lost 3 bases, J lost 9 bases, and 2 bases stayed unmatched. The germline gives CDR1 SGHDT, CDR2 YYEEEE. CDR3 sequence: CASSSGLAGVEQFF. DNA for the CDR3: TGTGCCAGCAGCTCGGGACTAGCGGGAGTTGAGCAGTTCTTC.

This clone was seen a single time. The chain carries TRBV6-1 and TRBJ1-1; 8 nucleotides line up with TRBD1. J lost 1 base, V lost 6 bases, and 1 base had no gene match. The CDR3 spans 13 residues. The germline V gene encodes CDR1 MNHNS and CDR2 SASEGT. Here the CDR3 reads CASRTGENTEAFF. CDR3 nucleotides: TGTGCCAGCAGGACAGGGGAGAACACTGAAGCTTTCTTT.

This clone was seen only a few times. This sequence joins TRBV18 and TRBJ1-4; D not resolved. The CDR3 contains 14 residues. From germline, CDR1 is KGHSH and CDR2 LQKENI. V gave up 6 bases and J gave up 0 bases, with 8 bases separating them. This CDR3 reads CASSHTATNEKLFF. Written as DNA, the CDR3 is TGTGCCAGCTCGCACACTGCAACTAATGAAAAACTGTTTTTT.

The chain uses TRBV7-2 and TRBJ1-4; D is uncertain. CDR3 size: 15 residues. The V gene's germline CDR1 is SGHTA and CDR2 FQGNSA. The V end was cut by 0 bases, the J end by 7 bases, with 12 bases between. In nucleotides, the CDR3 is TGTGCCAGCAGCTTAGCAGGGTCGGAGGGTGAAAAACTGTTTTTT. This sequence encodes CASSLAGSEGEKLFF.

This sequence joins TRBV7-2 and TRBJ1-1, with D unresolved. This CDR3 has 11 residues. Germline values: CDR1 SGHTA, CDR2 FQGNSA. Trimming took off 2 bases at V and 12 bases at J, with 10 bases between the two ends. For the CDR3, the DNA is TGTGCCAGCAGCTTAACTCGGTGGCCTTTCTTT. Translation: CASSLTRWPFF.

J is TRBJ1-1 and V is TRBV9; 8 bases map to TRBD1. Germline assignment: CDR1 SGDLS and CDR2 YYNGEE. The length of the CDR3 is 14 residues. V gave up 3 bases and J gave up 4 bases; unmatched junction bases: 5. CDR3 sequence reads: CASSGQGWSTEAFF. Here the CDR3 DNA reads TGTGCCAGCAGCGGACAGGGGTGGAGCACTGAAGCTTTCTTT.

Remarks on this clone: A read error may account for a junction end that differs from germline. The rearrangement links TRBV7-7 to TRBJ2-2; D possibly uses TRBD1 or TRBD2 (6 bases each). The CDR3 spans 14 residues. Germline V gene data show CDR1 as SSHAT and CDR2 as FNYEAQ (reference sequence). The CDR3 DNA reads as TGTGCTAGCAGCAGGGACTCAGGGGTCGGGGAGCTGTTTTTT. It specifies CASSRDSGVGELFF.

For this clone: The sample contains more than one DNA sequence encoding this CDR3. This chain links TRBV30 with TRBJ2-3; 12 positions agree with TRBD2. Germline-derived CDR1 and CDR2 are GTSNPN and SVGIG (reference sequence). The V segment lost 8 bases and the J segment 2 bases; nucleotides outside the gene matches: 2. The CDR3 has 13 residues. CDR3 in amino acids: CARTSGNTDTQYF. For the CDR3, the DNA is TGTGCCCGGACTAGCGGGAACACAGATACGCAGTATTTT.

This chain's CDR3 is CASSPRGGGFAKNIQYF. CDR3 nucleotides: TGTGCCAGCAGCCCGCGGGGCGGGGGGTTTGCCAAAAACATTCAGTACTTC. This chain connects TRBV7-9 to TRBJ2-4; TRBD2 agrees at 8 bases. From germline, CDR1 is SEHNR and CDR2 FQNEAQ (reference sequence). V dropped 5 bases and J dropped 1; count of bases not matched to a gene: 10. CDR3 length: 17 amino acids.